These 16 T cell receptor beta chains came from one sample sequenced in a study of response to subunit inactivated influenza vaccine. TCRdb recomputed calls from the RT-PCR reads with MiXCR, one row per CDR3 protein. The repertoire holds 800,000 or so distinct CDR3 sequences, with 20% to 25% as singletons. The starting material was PBMCs from blood, obtained roughly 5 days after vaccination. These receptors came from a man in his fifties who received an inactivated influenza vaccine.

This clonotype was recorded many times. The CDR3 sequence: CASSYGTSGPYQETQYF. The CDR3 bases are TGTGCCAGCAGTTACGGGACTAGCGGGCCCTACCAAGAGACCCAGTACTTC. The chain uses TRBV6-2 or TRBV6-3 and TRBJ2-5; 12 nucleotides align to TRBD2. The CDR3 covers 17 residues. Germline V gives CDR1 MNHEY, CDR2 SVGEGT. V lost 2 bases to trimming and J lost 0 bases; unmatched junction nucleotides: 4.

The genes are TRBV6-1 and TRBJ2-7; the D is unclear. The CDR3 length is 13 residues. Per germline, CDR1 MNHNS and CDR2 SASEGT. Trimming left V 5 bases short and J 2 bases short, with 10 bases between. This chain's CDR3 is CASSHPGTYEQYF. The CDR3 bases are TGTGCCAGCAGTCATCCGGGCACCTACGAGCAGTACTTC.

The gene calls are TRBV30 and TRBJ2-7; 7 positions agree with TRBD1. CDR1 and CDR2 (germline): GTSNPN, SVGIG (reference sequence). V lost 7 bases to trimming and J lost 6 bases; unmatched junction nucleotides: 12. This CDR3 has 13 residues. The CDR3 region is CALAGTVPAEQYF. CDR3 in DNA: TGTGCCTTAGCCGGGACAGTTCCGGCCGAGCAGTACTTC.

A few counts support this clonotype. The CDR3 is CASSLSVRGVHEQYF. The CDR3 DNA reads TGTGCCAGCAGCTTATCGGTACGGGGGGTCCACGAGCAGTACTTC. The chain has TRBV7-2 and TRBJ2-7, with TRBD2 matching over 7 bases. The CDR3 spans 15 residues. The germline gives CDR1 SGHTA, CDR2 FQGNSA. The trim removed 2 bases at V and 5 bases at J, leaving 9 bases unmatched.

This clonotype turned up a few times. V is TRBV6-6 and J is TRBJ2-7; perhaps TRBD1 as D (6 bases). The germline gives CDR1 MNHNY, CDR2 SVGAGI (reference sequence). V gave up 6 bases and J gave up 4 bases, with 13 bases separating them. The CDR3 totals 13 residues. CDR3 nucleotide sequence: TGTGCCAGCAGACCTCCAGACAGGTACGAGCAGTACTTC. Its protein is CASRPPDRYEQYF.

This clonotype was picked up a small number of times. This chain joins TRBV20-1 and TRBJ1-1, with 8 bases matching TRBD1. The CDR3 covers 12 residues. The germline gives CDR1 DFQATT, CDR2 SNEGSKA (reference sequence). Trimming at V came to 6 bases and at J to 5 bases, leaving 5 bases not matched to a gene. The CDR3 DNA sequence: TGCAGTGCGGACAGGGAAGGAACTGAAGCTTTCTTT. This gives the protein CSADREGTEAFF.

This clonotype showed up just a few times. This sequence joins TRBV12-3 or TRBV12-4 and TRBJ2-5; D is perhaps TRBD1 (5 bases). The V end lost 4 bases, the J end lost 5 bases, and 17 bases lay between the germline ends. This CDR3 contains 15 residues. The CDR3 loop reads CASSSYTGSPETQYF. CDR3 DNA sequence: TGTGCCAGCAGTTCCTACACAGGTAGCCCGGAGACCCAGTACTTC.

The rearrangement joins TRBV6-2 or TRBV6-3 to TRBJ2-1, with 11 bases fitting TRBD2. The CDR3 has 14 residues. Germline loops: CDR1 MNHEY, CDR2 SVGEGT. The ends lost 6 bases at V and 6 bases at J; junction bases unmatched: 4. The CDR3 DNA sequence: TGTGCCAGCAGACTAGCGGGGGTTTCCAATGAGCAGTTCTTC. This translates into CASRLAGVSNEQFF.

This clonotype was detected only a few times. This chain connects TRBV6-2 or TRBV6-3 to TRBJ2-3; tentatively, D is TRBD2 (6 bases). V was trimmed by 0 bases and J by 1 base, leaving 17 bases between them. The CDR3 extends over 18 amino acids. Germline V gives CDR1 MNHEY, CDR2 SVGEGT. As DNA, the CDR3 is TGTGCCAGCAGTTACTCCAGTGGGCGGGATATACGCACAGATACGCAGTATTTT. It yields the protein CASSYSSGRDIRTDTQYF.

This sequence joins TRBV24-1 and TRBJ2-3; possibly TRBD2 for D (5 bases). Per the germline V gene, CDR1 is KGHDR and CDR2 is SFDVKD. The CDR3 consists of 14 residues. The V end lost 4 bases, the J end lost 4 bases, and 11 bases lay between the germline ends. The CDR3 reads CATSETGTSDTQYF. Here the CDR3 DNA reads TGTGCCACCAGTGAAACGGGAACTTCAGATACGCAGTATTTT.

This clonotype came up a few times. This chain connects TRBV25-1 to TRBJ1-6; no definite D call. Germline assignment: CDR1 MGHDK and CDR2 SYGVNS. This CDR3 contains 12 residues. V gave up 3 bases and J gave up 10 bases, with 7 bases separating them. CDR3 bases: TGTGCCAGCAGTGAGGGGTGGTCACCCCTCCACTTT. Protein sequence: CASSEGWSPLHF. The complete variable domain, with remaining parts taken from reference TRBV25-1 and TRBJ1-6, reads EADIYQTPRYLVIGTGKKITLECSQTMGHDKMYWYQQDPGMELHLIHYSYGVNSTEKGDLSSESTVSRIRTEHFPLTLESARPSHTSQYLCASSEGWSPLHFGNGTRLTVT.

CDR3 protein: CAWRKLPLEAQYF. The CDR3 DNA follows: TGTGCCTGGAGGAAACTACCCCTTGAGGCCCAGTACTTC. The rearrangement uses TRBV30 and TRBJ2-5; no clear D gene. Germline V CDR1 and CDR2: GTSNPN, SVGIG (reference sequence). V lost 3 bases to trimming and J lost 9 bases, with 17 bases between them. The length of the CDR3 is 13 residues.

The chain couples TRBV12-3 or TRBV12-4 to TRBJ2-3, with D possibly TRBD2 on 5 matching bases. Trimming pared 2 bases from V and 2 bases from J, leaving 14 bases between. This CDR3 has 16 amino acids. The chain's CDR3 is CASSLWSSAHTDTQYF. The DNA for the CDR3 is TGTGCCAGCAGTTTATGGAGTAGCGCACACACAGATACGCAGTATTTT.

The sample holds many counts of this clonotype. The chain carries TRBV7-2 and TRBJ2-3, with 9 nucleotides matching TRBD2. Trimming took 0 bases from V and 6 from J; bases not matched to a gene: 10. Germline V lookup: CDR1 SGHTA, CDR2 FQGNSA. CDR3 size: 17 residues. The CDR3 DNA is TGTGCCAGCAGCTTAGCATCGGCCAGCGGGAGGATCGATACGCAGTATTTT. Amino acids: CASSLASASGRIDTQYF.

This rearrangement joins TRBV6-1 to TRBJ1-6; 7 positions match TRBD1. The germline V gene encodes CDR1 MNHNS and CDR2 SASEGT. This CDR3 is 14 amino acids long. The V segment lost 1 base and the J segment 10 bases; nucleotides outside the gene matches: 4. CDR3 region: CASSEETGQSPLHF. CDR3 nucleotides: TGTGCCAGCAGTGAAGAGACAGGGCAGTCACCCCTCCACTTT.

The V and J genes are TRBV5-1 and TRBJ1-2, with TRBD1 matching 7 bases. CDR1 is SGHRS, CDR2 YFSETQ, per germline. Trimming cost V 1 base and J 6 bases; bases outside gene matches: 6. CDR3 length equals 14 residues. The CDR3 sequence is CASSLMTGNDGYTF. CDR3 sequence (DNA): TGCGCCAGCAGCTTGATGACAGGGAATGATGGCTACACCTTC.